This is a list of T cell receptor beta chains from one sample in a study of T cells expressing NK-cell markers. TCRdb reprocessed the 5' RACE reads, keeping one entry per CDR3 protein, no DNA. The specimen's table records 400,000 to 500,000 distinct CDR3 sequences. Sequenced input: blood T cells: a sorted CD56 or NKG2C T cell subset, CD4+ or CD8+ T cells, or bulk PBMC T cells (not recorded which). The receptors derive from a woman between 18 and 75 years old in good health. Each CDR3 is given with its conserved first and last residue. Fields, in order: V gene, J gene, CDR3 protein.

V gene: TRBV5-1
J gene: TRBJ2-3
CDR3 protein: CASSLGVWDSTDTQYF

V gene: TRBV20-1
J gene: TRBJ2-5
CDR3 protein: CSAVLAGDSETQYF

V gene: TRBV28
J gene: TRBJ2-7
CDR3 protein: CASRRTSYEQYF

V gene: TRBV12-3/TRBV12-4
J gene: TRBJ1-5
CDR3 protein: CASSPLLPIGNQPQHF

V gene: TRBV11-2
J gene: TRBJ2-5
CDR3 protein: CASSRRWRGGLAGGETQYF

V gene: TRBV21-1
J gene: TRBJ1-5
CDR3 protein: CASSNDRRILSNQPQHF

V gene: TRBV9
J gene: TRBJ2-3
CDR3 protein: CASSVQNEDTQYF

V gene: TRBV5-1
J gene: TRBJ2-1
CDR3 protein: CASSPGAAVINEQFF

V gene: TRBV7-2
J gene: TRBJ2-7
CDR3 protein: CASSKTYEQYF

V gene: TRBV20-1
J gene: TRBJ2-2
CDR3 protein: CSAERRANTGELFF

V gene: TRBV5-4
J gene: TRBJ1-1
CDR3 protein: CASSSQGANTEAFF

V gene: TRBV10-3
J gene: TRBJ2-3
CDR3 protein: CAISAGGETTDTQYF